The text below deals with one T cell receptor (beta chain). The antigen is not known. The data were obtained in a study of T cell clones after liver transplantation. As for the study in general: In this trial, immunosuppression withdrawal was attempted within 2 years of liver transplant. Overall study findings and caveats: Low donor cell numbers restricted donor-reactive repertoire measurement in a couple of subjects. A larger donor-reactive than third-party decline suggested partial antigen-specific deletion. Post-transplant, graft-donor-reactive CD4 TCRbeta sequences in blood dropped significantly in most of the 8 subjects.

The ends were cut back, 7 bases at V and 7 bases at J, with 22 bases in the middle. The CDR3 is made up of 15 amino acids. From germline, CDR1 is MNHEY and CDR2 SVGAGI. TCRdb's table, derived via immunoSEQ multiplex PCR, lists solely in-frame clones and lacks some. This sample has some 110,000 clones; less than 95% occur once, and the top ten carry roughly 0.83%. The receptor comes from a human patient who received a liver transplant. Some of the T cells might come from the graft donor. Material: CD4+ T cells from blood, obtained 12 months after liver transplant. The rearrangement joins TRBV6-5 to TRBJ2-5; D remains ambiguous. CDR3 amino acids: CASTTWSSGKGTQYF. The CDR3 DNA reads TGTGCCAGCACAACCTGGAGCAGTGGGAAGGGGACCCAGTACTTC.